This TCR beta chain is drawn from a study of Graves' ophthalmopathy and Graves' hyperthyroidism. Across the study: Sampling took place at initial diagnosis, with peripheral blood obtained before any treatment. Notes on the study in general: Both an approximately 71% sensitivity and an approximately 72% specificity characterized the model's predictions of ophthalmopathy progression. Classification of ophthalmopathy versus stable hyperthyroidism by a 13-signature model yielded 85% to 90% sensitivity and 75% to 84% specificity.

PBMCs originated in about 9.8 ml of fresh peripheral blood. This clonotype was seen ten or more times. Its antigen remains unknown. The V gene's germline CDR1 is SQVTM and CDR2 ANQGSEA. CDR3 length equals 16 residues. Trimming removed 1 base from V and 2 bases from J, with 17 bases in between. Using RNA transcripts, the TCR beta CDR3 regions were amplified. Following a first-round RT-PCR that used HTBI primers, a second-round multiplex PCR was carried out. In TCRdb, the multiplex PCR reads were re-called with MiXCR into one record per CDR3 protein. The top ten clones hold 2% to 3% of a sample with about 390,000 distinct CDR3 sequences, 17% of them seen once.

The receptor comes from an adult woman with stable Graves' hyperthyroidism. The chain joins TRBV29-1 to TRBJ2-5; TRBD1 might be the D (5 bases). The source material was peripheral blood. As DNA, the CDR3 is TGCAGCGTTGAAGGAATTTGGGCAGGGCGGCAAGAGACCCAGTACTTC. This encodes CSVEGIWAGRQETQYF.